This T cell receptor (beta chain) comes out of a study of cytomegalovirus exposure and HLA in healthy donors. PCR primers comprised 60 Vbeta and 13 Jbeta primers. Clones were read by immunoSEQ multiplex PCR, and TCRdb kept only the in-frame ones, dropping some. The sample contains some 110,000 clones, around 80% of which appear only once. The study's findings and limits: With DRB1 most and HLA-C fewest, TCR association rates differed between HLA loci in a later analysis. For presence/absence analyses, sequencing depth was assumed to be roughly uniform across donors.

The V gene's germline CDR1 is SGDLS and CDR2 YYNGEE. Trimming removed 6 bases at V and 0 bases at J, with 17 bases between. There are 16 residues in the CDR3. With respect to this clone: Antigen specificity is unknown.

The TCR sequence derives from a woman aged 18-29 years in good health and CMV-seropositive. Source material: PBMCs. The chain has TRBV9 and TRBJ2-3; D may be TRBD2 (6 bases). The DNA of the CDR3 is TGTGCCAGCACGAGGGGTGGGAGGCCTAGCACAGATACGCAGTATTTT. Its protein is CASTRGGRPSTDTQYF.